The TCR beta chain described here comes from a study of T cells in Graves' hyperthyroidism and ophthalmopathy. In its sample, this clonotype was seen many times. Amplification yielded TCR beta CDR3 regions, with RNA transcripts as the source. HTBI primers drove first-round RT-PCR of the TCR CDR3. TCRdb re-called the multiplex PCR reads with MiXCR, one entry per CDR3 protein. The repertoire holds roughly 500,000 distinct CDR3 sequences, with 20% to 25% as singletons. Germline assignment: CDR1 LNHDA and CDR2 SQIVND (reference sequence). J lost 5 bases, V lost 7 bases, and 17 bases had no gene match. The CDR3 is 17 amino acids.

The receptor was isolated from a woman in her 70s with Graves' ophthalmopathy. What was sequenced was blood. The chain uses TRBV19 and TRBJ1-1, with 9 bases matching TRBD1. CDR3: CASTLPGTGTYRTEAFF. The CDR3 DNA reads as TGTGCCAGTACCCTGCCCGGGACAGGGACCTATCGGACTGAAGCTTTCTTT.